These 21 T cell receptor beta chains were sequenced from one sample in a study of cytomegalovirus exposure and HLA in healthy donors. PCR amplification relied on 60 Vbeta primers (plus 13 Jbeta primers). Using immunoSEQ multiplex PCR, the repertoire was profiled, and TCRdb retains in-frame clones only, with some absent. The sample has around 92,000 clones, roughly 74% seen once. The sample taken for sequencing was PBMCs. The source of these receptors is a woman in her 70s in good health and CMV-seropositive.

The rearrangement joins TRBV6-1 to TRBJ2-1; TRBD1 aligns across 10 bases. This CDR3 contains 14 residues. The J segment lost 3 bases and the V segment lost 5 bases, leaving 1 base of the junction unmatched. From germline, CDR1 is MNHNS and CDR2 SASEGT. CDR3 in DNA: TGTGCCAGCAGTTGGGACAGGGGCTACAATGAGCAGTTCTTC. Amino acid sequence: CASSWDRGYNEQFF.

The rearrangement joins TRBV5-6 to TRBJ2-7, with a possible D match to TRBD2 (6 bases). The germline V gene has CDR1 SGHDT and CDR2 YYEEEE. The CDR3 totals 15 residues. V was trimmed by 1 base and J by 0 bases, leaving 11 bases between them. The CDR3 region is CASSLTGGTSYEQYF. The CDR3 region has the DNA TGTGCCAGCAGCTTGACGGGCGGGACCTCCTACGAGCAGTACTTC.

The gene calls are TRBV5-4 and TRBJ2-3; tentatively, D is TRBD2 (6 bases). Germline CDR1 is SGHNT and CDR2 is YYREEE (reference sequence). There are 14 residues in the CDR3. V was pared by 0 bases and J by 7 bases, with 12 bases between. This CDR3 is CASSLAASENTQYF. The CDR3 bases are TGTGCCAGCAGCTTGGCCGCTAGCGAGAATACGCAGTATTTT.

The J gene is TRBJ1-1, the V gene TRBV7-9; 9 bases are a match to TRBD1. V lost 5 bases to trimming and J lost 6 bases; unmatched junction nucleotides: 7. The V gene's germline CDR1 is SEHNR and CDR2 FQNEAQ (reference sequence). The CDR3 spans 14 residues. The CDR3: CASSNSQGAPEAFF. DNA of the CDR3: TGTGCCAGCAGCAACTCACAGGGGGCCCCTGAAGCTTTCTTT.

V usage is TRBV27 and J usage is TRBJ2-4, with a tentative D call TRBD2 (5 bases). The germline V gene encodes CDR1 MNHEY and CDR2 SMNVEV (reference sequence). V shed 6 bases and J shed 8 bases, with 17 bases lying between them. CDR3 size: 14 residues. CDR3 nucleotide sequence: TGTGCCAGCAGAACATGGGGAGACACGGACATTCAGTACTTC. It codes for CASRTWGDTDIQYF.

This clone has a handful of counts. This sequence joins TRBV6-5 and TRBJ2-2, with TRBD1 matching 7 bases. The trim removed 8 bases at V and 6 bases at J, leaving 3 bases unmatched. The CDR3 is 12 amino acids. Germline values: CDR1 MNHEY, CDR2 SVGAGI. DNA for the CDR3: TGTGCCAGCGAACAGGGGTCCGGGGAGCTGTTTTTT. Amino acid sequence: CASEQGSGELFF.

The chain links TRBV29-1 to TRBJ2-7, with a possible D match to TRBD2 (5 bases). The CDR3 spans 12 residues. Germline loops: CDR1 SQVTM, CDR2 ANQGSEA. The V and J ends lost 4 bases and 7 bases respectively, with 14 bases between them. This CDR3 reads CSVGQVRGEQYF. CDR3 DNA: TGCAGCGTTGGGCAGGTCCGAGGGGAGCAGTACTTC.

The chain carries TRBV18 and TRBJ2-5; unclear D gene. The V gene's germline CDR1 is KGHSH and CDR2 LQKENI. Trimming cost V 2 bases and J 2 bases, with 3 bases left between them. The CDR3 consists of 12 residues. DNA of the CDR3: TGTGCCAGCTCACCAGAGCAAGAGACCCAGTACTTC. Its protein product is CASSPEQETQYF.

Comments on this clone: Other DNA sequences in the sample encode the same CDR3. The chain carries TRBV29-1 and TRBJ1-4; TRBD1 is a possible D gene (5 bases). This CDR3 is built from 19 residues. Trimming shortened V by 7 bases and J by 3 bases, and 30 bases separated the two germline ends. CDR1 is SQVTM and CDR2 is ANQGSEA in the germline V gene. The CDR3 region has the DNA TGCAGCGCCACTCACTCCGGCAGGAGGGGCTTTGGAGCTAATGAAAAACTGTTTTTT. Its translation: CSATHSGRRGFGANEKLFF.

The table lists this clone with a few counts. The V gene is TRBV9, the J gene TRBJ2-1, with D maybe TRBD1 (6 bases). The V and J ends lost 3 bases and 4 bases respectively, with 8 bases between them. The CDR3 consists of 13 residues. In germline, CDR1 is SGDLS, CDR2 YYNGEE. The chain's CDR3 is CASSGGPYNEQFF. CDR3 DNA: TGTGCCAGCAGCGGGGGGCCGTACAATGAGCAGTTCTTC.

This clone was seen a few times. J is TRBJ2-7 and V is TRBV5-1; 10 nucleotides agree with TRBD2. J was trimmed by 3 bases and V by 4 bases; bases with no gene match: 7. Germline V gene sequence: CDR1 SGHRS, CDR2 YFSETQ. The CDR3 extends over 15 amino acids. The CDR3 region has the DNA TGCGCCAGCAGCCCTAGCGGGAGAACAAGCTACGAGCAGTACTTC. Translation: CASSPSGRTSYEQYF.

J is TRBJ2-7 and V is TRBV29-1; D not certain. Trimming cost V 7 bases and J 1 base, with 11 bases left between them. Per germline, CDR1 SQVTM and CDR2 ANQGSEA. The CDR3 is 12 residues long. CDR3 region: CSATLGSYEQYF. The CDR3 DNA follows: TGCAGCGCGACCCTAGGATCCTACGAGCAGTACTTC.

The V call is TRBV7-2, the J call TRBJ1-2, with D possibly TRBD1 on 6 matching bases. With 5 bases removed from V and 4 bases from J, the gap between germline ends came to 17 bases. The CDR3 runs 15 residues. The germline CDR1 and CDR2 sequences are SGHTA and FQGNSA. The CDR3 here is CASSAWTDATYGYTF. The CDR3 DNA follows: TGTGCCAGCAGCGCCTGGACAGACGCAACCTATGGCTACACCTTC.

This chain links TRBV11-2 with TRBJ2-3; no clear D. The CDR3 loop spans 12 amino acids. Germline V gene lookup returns CDR1 SGHAT and CDR2 FQNNGV. V lost 5 bases and J lost 8, with 11 bases in between. This CDR3 reads CASSQDRRTQYF. CDR3 DNA: TGTGCCAGCAGCCAGGATCGGCGTACGCAGTATTTT.

The chain combines TRBV7-2 with TRBJ1-1; 11 bases fit TRBD1. Trimming at V came to 0 bases and at J to 4 bases, leaving 7 bases not matched to a gene. CDR3 length: 17 residues. From germline, CDR1 is SGHTA and CDR2 FQGNSA. In nucleotides, the CDR3 is TGTGCCAGCAGCTTAGCCGGGACAGGGGGTTTTAGCACTGAAGCTTTCTTT. Translation: CASSLAGTGGFSTEAFF.

The gene calls are TRBV10-2 and TRBJ2-1, with 7 bases that match TRBD2. Germline V CDR1 and CDR2: WSHSY, SAAADI. CDR3 size: 16 residues. The J segment lost 4 bases and the V segment lost 0 bases, leaving 6 bases of the junction unmatched. CDR3 bases: TGCGCCAGCAGTGAGTCGAAACTAGCGCCTTACAATGAGCAGTTCTTC. Translated, it gives CASSESKLAPYNEQFF.

This chain connects TRBV30 to TRBJ1-1; 8 bases align to TRBD1. In germline, CDR1 is GTSNPN, CDR2 SVGIG (reference sequence). V lost 4 bases, J lost 5 bases, and 15 bases stayed unmatched. This CDR3 is built from 16 residues. CDR3 sequence reads: CAWTTPPRTGPTEAFF. CDR3 nucleotides: TGTGCCTGGACCACCCCCCCTCGGACAGGGCCAACTGAAGCTTTCTTT.

This chain connects TRBV4-3 to TRBJ1-2; D not certain. Germline V gene sequence: CDR1 LGHNA, CDR2 YSLEER. The V end lost 0 bases, the J end lost 4 bases, and 6 bases lay between the germline ends. CDR3 size: 13 residues. CDR3 DNA sequence: TGCGCCAGCAGCCAAGATCGGTTCTATGGCTACACCTTC. As protein: CASSQDRFYGYTF.

This chain joins TRBV4-2 and TRBJ1-4, with a tentative D call TRBD1 (5 bases). The CDR3 is made up of 18 amino acids. V was cut by 4 bases and J by 7 bases, with 25 bases left in between. Germline CDR1 is LGHNA and CDR2 is YNFKEQ. The CDR3 loop is CASSPEGQVEWLREKLFF. The DNA of the CDR3 is TGTGCCAGCAGCCCAGAGGGGCAGGTGGAGTGGTTACGTGAAAAACTGTTTTTT.

Of note for this clone: At one of its ends the junction is not consistent with the germline gene, which may arise from a read error. This chain's CDR3 is CASRRTSYDEQFF. CDR3 DNA sequence: TGTGCCAGCAGGAGGACTAGCTACGATGAGCAGTTCTTC. This sequence joins TRBV2 and TRBJ2-1; 8 bases map to TRBD2. CDR3 size: 13 residues. The germline CDR1 and CDR2 sequences are SNHLY and FYNNEI.

J is TRBJ1-1 and V is TRBV19, with D tentatively TRBD1 (5 bases). Germline CDR1 LNHDA, CDR2 SQIVND (reference sequence). The CDR3 length is 13 residues. The V gene lost 6 bases and the J gene lost 4 bases, with 12 bases spanning the gap. The CDR3 nucleotides read TGTGCCAGTAGCCCTAGGGGAGGCACTGAAGCTTTCTTT. Its protein is CASSPRGGTEAFF.